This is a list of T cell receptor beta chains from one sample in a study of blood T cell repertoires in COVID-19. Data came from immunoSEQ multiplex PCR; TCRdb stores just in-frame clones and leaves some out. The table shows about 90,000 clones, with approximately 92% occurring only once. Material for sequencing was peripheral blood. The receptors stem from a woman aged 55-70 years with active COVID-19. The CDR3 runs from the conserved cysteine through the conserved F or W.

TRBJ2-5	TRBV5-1	CASSTSGGIETQYF
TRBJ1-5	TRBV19	CAISQGYGQPQHF
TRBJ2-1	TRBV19	CASRPGTSGRGAYNKQFF
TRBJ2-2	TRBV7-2	CASSLNPGAGELFF
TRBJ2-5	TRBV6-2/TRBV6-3	CASSYLPGVDIQETQYF
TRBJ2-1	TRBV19	CASRGTSGRTIGRYNEQFF
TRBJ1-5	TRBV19	CASTSSGGTGRSSNQPQHF
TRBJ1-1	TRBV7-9	CASSREGGMNTEAFF
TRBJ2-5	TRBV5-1	CASSPGDGPPQETQYF
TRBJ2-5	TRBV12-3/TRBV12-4	CASSWQGQETQYF
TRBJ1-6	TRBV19	CASSIGGGDSPLHF
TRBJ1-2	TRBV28	CASNTGYGYTF
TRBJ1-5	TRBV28	CASADSPNQPQHF
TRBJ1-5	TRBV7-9	CASSRGTGRTNSNQPQHF
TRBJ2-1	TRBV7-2	CASSGGLAGYNEQFF
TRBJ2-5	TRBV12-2	CASRLASGTGGGDLVETQYF
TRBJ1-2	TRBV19	CASTGGQGASLKNYGYTF
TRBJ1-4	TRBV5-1	CASSLTGGRTNEKLFF
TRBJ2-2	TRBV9	CASSVEGGTSGWYTGELFF
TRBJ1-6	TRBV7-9	CASSFDSSNSPLHF
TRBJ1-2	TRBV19	CASSIGGTYGYTF
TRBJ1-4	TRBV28	CASRPPEGVNEKLFF
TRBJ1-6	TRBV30	CAWCGGAWGGSPLHF
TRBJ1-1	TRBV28	CASSSSPGAFF
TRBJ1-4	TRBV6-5	CASRVRQGRNEKLFF
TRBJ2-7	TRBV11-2	CASSVVSVSSYEQYF
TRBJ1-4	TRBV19	CASSISQGMNEKLFF
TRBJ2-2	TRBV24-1	CATSDRDRVNTGELFF
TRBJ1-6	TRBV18	CASSPNRDSPLHF
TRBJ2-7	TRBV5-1	CASSLAGTFPYEQYF
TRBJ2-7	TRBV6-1	CASSVVVGQGAREQYF
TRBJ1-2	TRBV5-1	CASSLETSGTGGGYTF
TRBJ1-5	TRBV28	CASSGARGHSNQPQHF
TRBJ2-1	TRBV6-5	CASSPGTVANEQFF
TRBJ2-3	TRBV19	CATRQGRREGQGTQYF
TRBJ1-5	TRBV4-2	CASSHYSEDSGKAQHF
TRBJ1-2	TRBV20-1	CSGWTGDGYTF
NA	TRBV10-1	CASSAVGSGGEQYF
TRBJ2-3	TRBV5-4	CASSSELTGGKDTQYF
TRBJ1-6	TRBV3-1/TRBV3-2	CASSQGGRGNSPLHF
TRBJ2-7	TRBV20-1	CSASGLAGGLNSYEQYF
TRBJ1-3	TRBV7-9	CASSLETHRRNTIYF
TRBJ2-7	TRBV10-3	CAISATSGSYEQYF
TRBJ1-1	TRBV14	CASSQVANTEAFF
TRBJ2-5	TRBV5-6	CASSFTGTQYF
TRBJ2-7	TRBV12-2	CASRLLFRAGTSHEQYF
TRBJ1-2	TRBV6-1	CASSEAWGRSNYGYTF
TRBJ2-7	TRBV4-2	CASSQDALVDEQYF
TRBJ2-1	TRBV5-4	CASSWQGTSLYNEQFF
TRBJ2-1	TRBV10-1	CASSSGSYNEQFF
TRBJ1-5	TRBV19	CASSGHRVSNQPQHF
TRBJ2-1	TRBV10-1	CASSDRRGAYNEQFF
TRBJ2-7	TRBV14	CASSQDPQGFYEQYF
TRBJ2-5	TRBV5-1	CASSGSGSRQETQYF
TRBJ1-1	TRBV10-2	CASRIGTGSAEAFF
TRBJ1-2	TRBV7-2	CASSLAGGRGYGYTF
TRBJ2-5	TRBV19	CASSPARGSIQETQYF
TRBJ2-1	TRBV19	CASSRPSAYNEQFF